Described below is a single T cell receptor (beta chain) sequence and its context. Its antigen is currently unknown. The data were taken from a study of T cell responses to AZD1222 COVID-19 vaccine. Measured with immunoSEQ multiplex PCR; TCRdb has only the in-frame clones, and not every one. The table has about 83,000 clones, roughly 88% seen once. Points from the study as a whole: Most donors were white British and more were female, and clonal diversity was possibly underestimated.

This TCR came from an adult in good health. Sample: peripheral blood, taken on day 0 of MenACWY control vaccination.

CDR3 DNA sequence: TGTGCCAGCACCCCGGGACAGGGGAACACCGGGGAGCTGTTTTTT. It is translated as CASTPGQGNTGELFF. The V call is TRBV6-5, the J call TRBJ2-2, with 9 bases aligning to TRBD1. In germline, CDR1 is MNHEY, CDR2 SVGAGI. J gave up 1 base and V 7 bases, and 4 bases lay outside the gene matches. CDR3 length: 15 amino acids.